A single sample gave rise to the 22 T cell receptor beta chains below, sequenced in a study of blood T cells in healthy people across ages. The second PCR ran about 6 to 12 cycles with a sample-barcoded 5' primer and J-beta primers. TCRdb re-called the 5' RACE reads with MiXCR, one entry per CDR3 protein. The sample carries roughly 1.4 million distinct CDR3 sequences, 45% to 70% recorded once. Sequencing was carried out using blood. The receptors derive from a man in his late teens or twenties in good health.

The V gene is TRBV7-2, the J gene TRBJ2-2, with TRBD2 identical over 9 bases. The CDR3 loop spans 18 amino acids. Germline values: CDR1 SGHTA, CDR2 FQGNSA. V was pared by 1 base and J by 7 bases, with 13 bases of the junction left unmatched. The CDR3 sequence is CASSLVGTSYSAGGELFF. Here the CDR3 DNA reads TGTGCCAGCAGCTTAGTCGGGACTAGCTACTCCGCGGGCGGGGAGCTGTTTTTT.

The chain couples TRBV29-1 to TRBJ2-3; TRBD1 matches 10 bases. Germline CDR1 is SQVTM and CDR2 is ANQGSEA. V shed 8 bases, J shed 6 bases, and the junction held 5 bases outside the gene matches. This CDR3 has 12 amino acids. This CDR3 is CSTRTGGDTQYF. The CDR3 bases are TGCAGCACACGGACAGGGGGGGATACGCAGTATTTT.

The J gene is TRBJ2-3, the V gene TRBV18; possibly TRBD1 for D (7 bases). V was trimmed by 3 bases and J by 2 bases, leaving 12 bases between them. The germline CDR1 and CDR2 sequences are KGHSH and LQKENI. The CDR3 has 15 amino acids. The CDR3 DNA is TGTGCCAGCTCACCGCGGGACAGCTTCACAGATACGCAGTATTTT. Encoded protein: CASSPRDSFTDTQYF.

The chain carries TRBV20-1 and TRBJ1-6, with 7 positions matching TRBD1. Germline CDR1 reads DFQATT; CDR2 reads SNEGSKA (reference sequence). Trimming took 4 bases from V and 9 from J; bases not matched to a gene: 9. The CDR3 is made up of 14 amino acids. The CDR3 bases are TGCAGTGCTACCCGACAGGGCAAAGTTTCACCCCTCCACTTT. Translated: CSATRQGKVSPLHF.

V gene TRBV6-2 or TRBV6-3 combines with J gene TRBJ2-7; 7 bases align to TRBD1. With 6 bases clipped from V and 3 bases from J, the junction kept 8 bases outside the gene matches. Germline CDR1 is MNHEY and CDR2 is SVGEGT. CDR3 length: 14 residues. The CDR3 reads CASSHRDSNYEQYF. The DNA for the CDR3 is TGTGCCAGCAGCCACCGGGACAGTAACTACGAGCAGTACTTC.

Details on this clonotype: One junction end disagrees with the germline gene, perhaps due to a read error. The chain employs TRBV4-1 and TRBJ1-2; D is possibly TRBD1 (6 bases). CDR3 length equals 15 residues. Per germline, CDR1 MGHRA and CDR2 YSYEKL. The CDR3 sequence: CASSQDRQDGRGYTF. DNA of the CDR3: TGCGCCAGCAGTCAAGATCGACAGGATGGTCGTGGCTACACCTTC.

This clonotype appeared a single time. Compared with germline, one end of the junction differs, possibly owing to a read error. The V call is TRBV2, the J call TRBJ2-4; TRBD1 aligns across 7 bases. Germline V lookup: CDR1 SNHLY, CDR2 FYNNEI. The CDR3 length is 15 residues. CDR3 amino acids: CVSSPRSTGEIIQYF. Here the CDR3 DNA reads TGTGTCAGCAGTCCCCGATCAACAGGGGAGATCATTCAGTACTTC.

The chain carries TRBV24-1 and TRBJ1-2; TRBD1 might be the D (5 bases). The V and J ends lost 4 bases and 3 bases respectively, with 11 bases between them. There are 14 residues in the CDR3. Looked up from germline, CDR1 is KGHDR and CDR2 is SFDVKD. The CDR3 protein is CATSEQDRYYGYTF. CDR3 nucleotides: TGTGCCACCAGTGAACAAGACAGATACTATGGCTACACCTTC.

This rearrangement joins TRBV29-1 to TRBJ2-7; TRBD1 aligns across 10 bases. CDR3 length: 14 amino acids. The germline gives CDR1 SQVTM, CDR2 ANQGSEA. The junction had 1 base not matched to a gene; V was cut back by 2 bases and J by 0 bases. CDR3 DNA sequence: TGCAGCGTTGAATGGGACAGGGGCTCCTACGAGCAGTACTTC. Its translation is CSVEWDRGSYEQYF.

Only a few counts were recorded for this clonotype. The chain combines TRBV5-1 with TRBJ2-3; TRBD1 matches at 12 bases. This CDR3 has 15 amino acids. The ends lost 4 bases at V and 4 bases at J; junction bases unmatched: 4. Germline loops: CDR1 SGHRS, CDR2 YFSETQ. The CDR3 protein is CASSGTGGYADTQYF. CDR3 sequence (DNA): TGCGCCAGCAGCGGGACAGGGGGCTATGCAGATACGCAGTATTTT.

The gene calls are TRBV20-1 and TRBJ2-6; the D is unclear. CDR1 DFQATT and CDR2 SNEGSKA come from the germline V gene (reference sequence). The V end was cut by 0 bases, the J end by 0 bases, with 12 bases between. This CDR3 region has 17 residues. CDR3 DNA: TGCAGTGCTAGAGATTTGGCAGGAAACTCTGGGGCCAACGTCCTGACTTTC. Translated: CSARDLAGNSGANVLTF.

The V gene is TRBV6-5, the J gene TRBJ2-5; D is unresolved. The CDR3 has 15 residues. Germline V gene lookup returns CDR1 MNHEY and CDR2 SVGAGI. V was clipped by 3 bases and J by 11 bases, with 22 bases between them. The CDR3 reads CASSYLSSSYNEQYF. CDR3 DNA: TGTGCCAGCAGTTATTTGAGTTCTTCCTACAATGAGCAGTACTTC.

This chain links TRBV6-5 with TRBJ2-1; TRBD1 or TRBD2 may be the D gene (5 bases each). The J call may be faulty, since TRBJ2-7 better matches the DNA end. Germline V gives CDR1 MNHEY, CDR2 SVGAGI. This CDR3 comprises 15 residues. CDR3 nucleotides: TGTGCCAGCAGGGGACCCGGCGGGTTCTACAATGAGCAGTACTTC. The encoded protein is CASRGPGGFYNEQYF.

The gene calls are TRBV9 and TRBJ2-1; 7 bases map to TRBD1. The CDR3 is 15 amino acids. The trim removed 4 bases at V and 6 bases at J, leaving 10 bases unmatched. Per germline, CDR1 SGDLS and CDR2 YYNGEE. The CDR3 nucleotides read TGTGCCAGCAGCACGACGGGGACAGTACCCAATGAGCAGTTCTTC. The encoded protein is CASSTTGTVPNEQFF.

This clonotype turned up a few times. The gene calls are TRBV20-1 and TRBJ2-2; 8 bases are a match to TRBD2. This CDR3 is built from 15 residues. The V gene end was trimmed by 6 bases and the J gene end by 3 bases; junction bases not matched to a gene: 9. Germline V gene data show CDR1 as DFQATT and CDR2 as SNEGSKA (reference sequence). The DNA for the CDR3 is TGCAGTGCGGATCCCGGGGGGGCCGACACCGGGGAGCTGTTTTTT. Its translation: CSADPGGADTGELFF.

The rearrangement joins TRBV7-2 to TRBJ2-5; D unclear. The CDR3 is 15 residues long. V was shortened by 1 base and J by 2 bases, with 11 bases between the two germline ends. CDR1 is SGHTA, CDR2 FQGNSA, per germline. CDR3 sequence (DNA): TGTGCCAGCAGCTTAGTAGTCAGAAGACAAGAGACCCAGTACTTC. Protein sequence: CASSLVVRRQETQYF.

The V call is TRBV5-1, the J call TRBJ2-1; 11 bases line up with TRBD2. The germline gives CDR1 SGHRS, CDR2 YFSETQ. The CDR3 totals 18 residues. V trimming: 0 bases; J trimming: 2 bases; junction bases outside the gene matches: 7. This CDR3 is CASSLVLAGGGTYNEQFF. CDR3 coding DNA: TGCGCCAGCAGCTTGGTTCTAGCGGGAGGTGGCACCTACAATGAGCAGTTCTTC.

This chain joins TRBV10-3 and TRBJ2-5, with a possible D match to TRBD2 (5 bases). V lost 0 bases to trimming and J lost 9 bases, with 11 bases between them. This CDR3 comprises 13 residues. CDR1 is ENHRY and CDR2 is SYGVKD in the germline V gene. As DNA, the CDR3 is TGTGCCATCAGTGAGTCAGGGTTGGAGGCCCAGTACTTC. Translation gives CAISESGLEAQYF.

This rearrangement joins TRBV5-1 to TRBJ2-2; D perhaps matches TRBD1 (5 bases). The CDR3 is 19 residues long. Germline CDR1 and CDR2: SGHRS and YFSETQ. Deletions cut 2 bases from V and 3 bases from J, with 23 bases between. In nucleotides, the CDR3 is TGCGCCAGCAGCTTATATATAGCAGGGATTCGATTGGACACCGGGGAGCTGTTTTTT. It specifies CASSLYIAGIRLDTGELFF.

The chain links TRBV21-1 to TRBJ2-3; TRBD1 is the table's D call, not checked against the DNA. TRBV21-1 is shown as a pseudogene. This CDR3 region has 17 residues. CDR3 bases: TGTGCCAGCAGCAAAAGGGTCAGGGTAAATAATGCAGATACGCAGTATTTT. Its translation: CASSKRVRVNNADTQYF.

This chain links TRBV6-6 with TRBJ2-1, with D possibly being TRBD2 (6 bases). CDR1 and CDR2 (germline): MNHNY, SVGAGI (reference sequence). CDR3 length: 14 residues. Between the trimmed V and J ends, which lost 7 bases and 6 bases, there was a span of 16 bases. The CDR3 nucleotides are TGTGCCAGCACGGAGGGAGTATTAATCAATGAGCAGTTCTTC. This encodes CASTEGVLINEQFF.

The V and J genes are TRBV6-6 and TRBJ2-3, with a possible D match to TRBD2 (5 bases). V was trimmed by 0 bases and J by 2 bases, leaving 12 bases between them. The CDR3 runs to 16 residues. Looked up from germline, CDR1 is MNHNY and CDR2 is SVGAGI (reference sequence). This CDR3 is CASSYSASLTTDTQYF. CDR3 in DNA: TGTGCCAGCAGTTACTCAGCTAGCCTGACCACAGATACGCAGTATTTT.